The T cell receptor beta chain described here comes from a study of shared clonotypes between healthy human individuals. TCRdb's copy holds only in-frame clones and misses some; the assay was immunoSEQ multiplex PCR. There are 850,000 to 1,200,000 clones in the sample; about 70% occur only once, and nearly 1.5% lies in the top ten. There are 18 residues in the CDR3. V lost 4 bases and J lost 4; bases outside the gene matches: 10. From germline, CDR1 is SGHNT and CDR2 YYREEE (reference sequence). Material for sequencing was memory CD4+ T cells sorted from blood. The subset denotes: CD45RA-negative fraction. This TCR derives from a man aged 18 to 29 in good health. The rearrangement joins TRBV5-4 to TRBJ2-6; 11 positions agree with TRBD2. In DNA, the CDR3 is TGTGCCAGCAGCGGAACTAGCGGGAGTGGTTCGGGGGCCAACGTCCTGACTTTC. It encodes CASSGTSGSGSGANVLTF. Full variable domain (missing parts from reference TRBV5-4 and TRBJ2-6): ETGVTQSPTHLIKTRGQQVTLRCSSQSGHNTVSWYQQALGQGPQFIFQYYREEENGRGNFPPRFSGLQFPNYSSELNVNALELDDSALYLCASSGTSGSGSGANVLTFGAGSRLTVL.